Sequencing of this TCR beta chain was carried out in a study of blood T cell repertoires in COVID-19. Study at large: Acute-phase and convalescent COVID-19 samples originated in the United States, Italy and Spain.

Original data processing: Amplification of reference gene primers provided the estimated nucleated cell counts. Sequencing used immunoSEQ multiplex PCR; TCRdb keeps in-frame clones, though not all of them. Clonal size and the V and J genes are those of that table, whereas D and trimming came from the DNA. The table has approximately 150,000 clones, 80% to 90% seen once. The V gene's germline CDR1 is SQVTM and CDR2 ANQGSEA. V was cut by 4 bases and J by 0 bases, with 12 bases left in between. CDR3 length: 14 amino acids. This TCR was recovered from a woman between 45 and 65 years old with acute or convalescent COVID-19. The chain combines TRBV29-1 with TRBJ1-1; no clear D. Sequencing was carried out using peripheral blood. The CDR3 DNA is TGCAGCGTTGGAGGCAGCATCATGAACACTGAAGCTTTCTTT. It specifies CSVGGSIMNTEAFF.